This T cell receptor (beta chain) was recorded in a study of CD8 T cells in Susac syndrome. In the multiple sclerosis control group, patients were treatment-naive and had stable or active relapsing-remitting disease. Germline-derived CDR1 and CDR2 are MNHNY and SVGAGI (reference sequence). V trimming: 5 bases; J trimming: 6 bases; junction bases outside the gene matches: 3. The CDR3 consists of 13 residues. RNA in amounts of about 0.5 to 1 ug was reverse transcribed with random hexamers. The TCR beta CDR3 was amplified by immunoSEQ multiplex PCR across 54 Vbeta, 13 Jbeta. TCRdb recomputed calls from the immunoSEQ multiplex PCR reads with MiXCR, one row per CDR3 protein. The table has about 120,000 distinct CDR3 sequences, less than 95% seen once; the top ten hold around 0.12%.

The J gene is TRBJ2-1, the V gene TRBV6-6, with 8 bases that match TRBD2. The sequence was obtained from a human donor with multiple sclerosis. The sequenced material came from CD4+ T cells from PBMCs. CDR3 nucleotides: TGTGCCAGCAGTCAGGGACTAGTCAATGAGCAGTTCTTC. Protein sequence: CASSQGLVNEQFF.